The entry that follows covers one T cell receptor (beta chain) sequence. The data belong to a study of control samples from healthy donors and cancer patients. Repertoires were generated with immunoSEQ multiplex PCR, while TCRdb's copy carries only in-frame clones and drops some. The sample has some 95,000 clones; roughly 88% are singletons. CDR1 is SNHLY, CDR2 FYNNEI, per germline. The length of the CDR3 is 13 residues. V gave up 8 bases and J gave up 5 bases, with 13 bases separating them. The receptor was derived from a man younger than 40 in good health. J is TRBJ1-5 and V is TRBV2; possible D gene TRBD1, 6 bases. Input material: blood. The DNA of the CDR3 is TGTGCCAGCGGCTACAGGGTGCATCAGCCCCAGCATTTT. Translating gives CASGYRVHQPQHF.